The 10 T cell receptor beta chains below were found in one sample sequenced in a study of ipilimumab plus nivolumab after autologous stem cell transplantation. Profiled with immunoSEQ multiplex PCR; TCRdb holds only in-frame clones, not every one. The sample shows roughly 12,000 clones, more than 70% of them seen only once. Sequencing was performed on PBMCs, taken in a trial of ipilimumab plus nivolumab as post-transplant consolidation. Receptors were obtained from a male donor with diffuse large B-cell lymphoma.

The gene calls are TRBV2 and TRBJ2-2; D is unclear. This CDR3 contains 15 residues. Per the germline V gene, CDR1 is SNHLY and CDR2 is FYNNEI. V dropped 2 bases and J dropped 0 bases, with 7 bases sitting between them. In DNA, the CDR3 is TGTGCCAGCAGTGAACAACGGTCGAACACCGGGGAGCTGTTTTTT. It encodes CASSEQRSNTGELFF.

The rearrangement uses TRBV2 and TRBJ2-7, with D perhaps matching TRBD2 (5 bases). Trimming took 6 bases from V and 2 from J, leaving 8 bases between them. The CDR3 covers 12 residues. CDR1 SNHLY and CDR2 FYNNEI come from the germline V gene. The CDR3 nucleotides are TGTGCCAGCAGGGGAGACACCTACGAGCAGTACTTC. This sequence encodes CASRGDTYEQYF. Looking up the rest from reference TRBV2 and TRBJ2-7 gives the full variable domain: EPEVTQTPSHQVTQMGQEVILRCVPISNHLYFYWYRQILGQKVEFLVSFYNNEISEKSEIFDDQFSVERPDGSNFTLKIRSTKLEDSAMYFCASRGDTYEQYFGPGTRLTVT.

The chain is built from TRBV6-5 and TRBJ2-7; 7 bases fit TRBD2. The germline V gene encodes CDR1 MNHEY and CDR2 SVGAGI. The CDR3 loop spans 15 amino acids. V shed 2 bases and J 2 bases; nucleotides not matched to a gene: 6. CDR3 in DNA: TGTGCCAGCAGTTACATGGGGACTAAGGCCTACGAGCAGTACTTC. Protein: CASSYMGTKAYEQYF.

This CDR3 is CASSIRERTVQFF. CDR3 DNA: TGTGCCAGTAGTATCAGGGAAAGGACGGTGCAGTTCTTC. J is TRBJ2-1 and V is TRBV19; possible D gene TRBD1, 5 bases. Germline-derived CDR1 and CDR2 are LNHDA and SQIVND (reference sequence). The CDR3 length is 13 residues. V lost 3 bases, J lost 12 bases, and 15 bases lay in between.

This chain uses TRBV7-9 with TRBJ1-2; TRBD1 aligns across 8 bases. The CDR3 runs 14 residues. Looked up from germline, CDR1 is SEHNR and CDR2 is FQNEAQ (reference sequence). The J segment lost 4 bases and the V segment lost 5 bases, leaving 6 bases of the junction unmatched. The DNA of the CDR3 is TGTGCCAGCAGCCCCGGACAGGGAGTCTATGGCTACACCTTC. The encoded protein is CASSPGQGVYGYTF.

This clone was observed a handful of times. The genes are TRBV6-1 and TRBJ2-6, with D tentatively TRBD2 (6 bases). Germline assignment: CDR1 MNHNS and CDR2 SASEGT. V shed 4 bases and J shed 5 bases, with 21 bases lying between them. The CDR3 extends over 18 amino acids. CDR3 residues: CASSGARECQSRANVLTF. In DNA form, the CDR3 reads TGTGCCAGCAGTGGTGCGCGGGAATGTCAAAGTCGGGCCAACGTCCTGACTTTC.

J is TRBJ2-5 and V is TRBV7-9; D may match TRBD1 or TRBD2 (5 bases each). CDR1 and CDR2 from the germline V gene are SEHNR and FQNEAQ (reference sequence). Deletions cut 5 bases from V and 5 bases from J, with 18 bases between. The CDR3 spans 15 residues. In DNA, the CDR3 is TGTGCCAGCAGCACCCCTCGGGAAGGGGTCGAGACCCAGTACTTC. Amino acid sequence: CASSTPREGVETQYF.

The J gene is TRBJ1-1, the V gene TRBV5-1; D is perhaps TRBD1 (5 bases). CDR3 size: 14 residues. Germline V CDR1 and CDR2: SGHRS, YFSETQ. The V end lost 0 bases, the J end lost 4 bases, and 10 bases lay between the germline ends. The CDR3: CASSLAAQGTEAFF. DNA of the CDR3: TGCGCCAGCAGCTTGGCGGCCCAGGGCACTGAAGCTTTCTTT.

This clone was counted a single time. The chain joins TRBV27 to TRBJ1-2; tentatively, D is TRBD1 (5 bases). The CDR3 is 15 residues long. Germline loops: CDR1 MNHEY, CDR2 SMNVEV (reference sequence). Trimming removed 3 bases at V and 4 bases at J, with 15 bases between. CDR3 in amino acids: CASSFGRDRGYGYTF. The CDR3 DNA is TGTGCCAGCAGTTTCGGGAGGGACCGCGGCTATGGCTACACCTTC.

This chain uses TRBV28 with TRBJ1-3; 7 nucleotides line up with TRBD1. The V segment lost 1 base and the J segment 0 bases; nucleotides outside the gene matches: 9. The germline CDR1 and CDR2 sequences are MDHEN and SYDVKM. The CDR3 runs 18 residues. The DNA of the CDR3 is TGTGCCAGCAGTTTATTCGGACAGGAGACTCGCTCTGGAAACACCATATATTTT. The encoded protein is CASSLFGQETRSGNTIYF.